This TCR beta chain was recovered during a study of Graves' ophthalmopathy and Graves' hyperthyroidism. Researchers took RNA transcripts and amplified TCR beta CDR3 regions from them. HTBI-primed RT-PCR formed the first round, and a multiplex PCR formed the second. TCRdb re-analysed the multiplex PCR reads in MiXCR, keeping a single row per CDR3 protein. The table has around 600,000 distinct CDR3 sequences, about 40% seen once. In germline, CDR1 is SGDLS, CDR2 YYNGEE. With 3 bases removed from V and 0 bases from J, the gap between germline ends came to 10 bases. This CDR3 is 14 amino acids long. The sample taken for sequencing was peripheral blood. The TCR was taken from an adult man with Graves' ophthalmopathy. J is TRBJ2-7 and V is TRBV9, with a possible D match to TRBD2 (6 bases). This CDR3 reads CASSAGRGSYEQYF. The CDR3 DNA follows: TGTGCCAGCAGCGCGGGGCGGGGCTCCTACGAGCAGTACTTC.